This T cell receptor (beta chain) comes out of a study of shared T cell receptors in the human thymus. The CDR3 totals 17 residues. Trimming at V came to 2 bases and at J to 1 base, leaving 10 bases not matched to a gene. The germline CDR1 and CDR2 sequences are MNHEY and SMNVEV (reference sequence). TCRdb keeps only in-frame clones here, not all; method: immunoSEQ multiplex PCR. The sample includes about 380,000 clones, just under 95% of them seen just once. The TCR comes from a human donor. Sample: thymocytes. This chain connects TRBV27 to TRBJ1-2; 7 nucleotides align to TRBD1. The CDR3 reads CASSLSPGQRFNYGYTF. The CDR3 DNA is TGTGCCAGCAGTTTAAGCCCGGGACAGAGGTTTAACTATGGCTACACCTTC.